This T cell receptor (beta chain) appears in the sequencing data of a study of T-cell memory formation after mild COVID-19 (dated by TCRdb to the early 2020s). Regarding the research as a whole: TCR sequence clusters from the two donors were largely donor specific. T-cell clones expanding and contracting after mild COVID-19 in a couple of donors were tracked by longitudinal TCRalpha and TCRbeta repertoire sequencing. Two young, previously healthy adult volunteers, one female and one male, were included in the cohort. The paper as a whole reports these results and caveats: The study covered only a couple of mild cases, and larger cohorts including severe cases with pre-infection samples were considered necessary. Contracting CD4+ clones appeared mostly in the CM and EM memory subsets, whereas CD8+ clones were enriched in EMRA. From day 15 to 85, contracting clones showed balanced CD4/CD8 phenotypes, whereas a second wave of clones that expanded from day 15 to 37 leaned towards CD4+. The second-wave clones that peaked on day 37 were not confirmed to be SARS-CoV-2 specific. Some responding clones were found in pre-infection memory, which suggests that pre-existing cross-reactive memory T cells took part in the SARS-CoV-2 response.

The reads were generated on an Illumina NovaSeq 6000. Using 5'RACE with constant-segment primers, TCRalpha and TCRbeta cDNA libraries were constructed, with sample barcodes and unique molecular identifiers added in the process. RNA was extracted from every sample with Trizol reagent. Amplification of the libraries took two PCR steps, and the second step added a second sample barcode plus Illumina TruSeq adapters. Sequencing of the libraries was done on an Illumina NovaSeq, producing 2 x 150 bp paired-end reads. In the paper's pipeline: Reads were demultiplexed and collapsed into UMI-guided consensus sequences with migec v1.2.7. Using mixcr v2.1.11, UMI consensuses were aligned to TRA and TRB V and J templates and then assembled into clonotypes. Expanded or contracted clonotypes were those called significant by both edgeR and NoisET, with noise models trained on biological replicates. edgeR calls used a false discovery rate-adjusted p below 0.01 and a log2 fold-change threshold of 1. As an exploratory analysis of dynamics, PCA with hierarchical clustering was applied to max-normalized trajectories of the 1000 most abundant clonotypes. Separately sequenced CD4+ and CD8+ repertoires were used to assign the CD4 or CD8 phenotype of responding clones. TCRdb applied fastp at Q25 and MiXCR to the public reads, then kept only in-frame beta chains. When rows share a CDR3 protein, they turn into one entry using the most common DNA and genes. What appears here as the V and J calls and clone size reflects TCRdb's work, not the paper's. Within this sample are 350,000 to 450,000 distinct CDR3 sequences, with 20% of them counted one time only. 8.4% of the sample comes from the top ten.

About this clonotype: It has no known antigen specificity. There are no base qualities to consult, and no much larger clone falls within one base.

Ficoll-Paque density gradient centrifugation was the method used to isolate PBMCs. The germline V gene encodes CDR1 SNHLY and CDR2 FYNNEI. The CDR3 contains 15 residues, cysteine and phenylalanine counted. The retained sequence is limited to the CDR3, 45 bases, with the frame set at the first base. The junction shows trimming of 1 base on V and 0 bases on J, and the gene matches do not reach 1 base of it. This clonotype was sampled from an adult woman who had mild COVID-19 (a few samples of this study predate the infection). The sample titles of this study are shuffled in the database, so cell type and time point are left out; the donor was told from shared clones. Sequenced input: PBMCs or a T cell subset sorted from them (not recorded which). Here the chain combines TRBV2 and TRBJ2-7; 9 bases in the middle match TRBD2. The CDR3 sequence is CASSEGSGSSYEQYF. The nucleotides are TGTGCCAGCAGTGAAGGTAGCGGGAGCTCCTACGAGCAGTACTTC.